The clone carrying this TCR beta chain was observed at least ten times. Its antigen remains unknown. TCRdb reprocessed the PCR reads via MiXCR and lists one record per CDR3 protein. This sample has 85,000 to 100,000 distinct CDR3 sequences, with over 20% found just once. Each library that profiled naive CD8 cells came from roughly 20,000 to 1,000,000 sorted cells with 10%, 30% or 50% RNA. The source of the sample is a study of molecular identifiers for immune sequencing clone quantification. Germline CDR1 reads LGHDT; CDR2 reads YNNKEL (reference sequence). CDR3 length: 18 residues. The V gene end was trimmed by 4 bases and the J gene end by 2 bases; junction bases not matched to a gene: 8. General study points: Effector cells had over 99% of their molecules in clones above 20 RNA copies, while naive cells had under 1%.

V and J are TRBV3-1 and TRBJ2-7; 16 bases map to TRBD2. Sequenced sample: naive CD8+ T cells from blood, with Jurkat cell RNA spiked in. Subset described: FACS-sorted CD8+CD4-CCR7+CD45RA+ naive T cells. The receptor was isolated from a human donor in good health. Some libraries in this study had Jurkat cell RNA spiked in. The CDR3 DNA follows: TGTGCCAGCAGCCTGGGACTAGCGGGGGGGCCAGTGGCCTACGAGCAGTACTTC. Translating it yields CASSLGLAGGPVAYEQYF.